This is a list of T cell receptor beta chains from one sample in a study of spatial heterogeneity in lung cancer. In TCRdb, the 5' RACE reads were re-called with MiXCR into one record per CDR3 protein. The sample includes about 36,000 distinct CDR3 sequences, about 7.9% of them seen just once. Here the sequenced sample was PBMCs, taken at follow-up. The source of these receptors is a male donor with early-stage non-small cell lung cancer. CDR3s include the opening cysteine and the closing phenylalanine or tryptophan. The D gene is left open where the match is weak. Rows give clone size only sometimes, using once, few, many, or a class for an expanded clone.

j_gene: TRBJ2-5
d_gene: .
abundance: many
v_gene: TRBV12-3/TRBV12-4
CDR3aa: CASSFVNRETQYF
CDR3nt: TGTGCCAGCAGTTTTGTCAACAGGGAGACCCAGTACTTC

j_gene: TRBJ2-5
d_gene: .
abundance: .
v_gene: TRBV6-2/TRBV6-3
CDR3aa: CANSLWGETRYF
CDR3nt: TGTGCCAACAGCCTCTGGGGAGAGACCCGGTACTTC

j_gene: TRBJ1-6
d_gene: .
abundance: many
v_gene: TRBV7-9
CDR3aa: CASSPATAGNSPLHF
CDR3nt: TGTGCCAGCAGCCCTGCCACAGCGGGAAATTCACCCCTCCACTTT

j_gene: TRBJ2-6
d_gene: TRBD2
abundance: .
v_gene: TRBV12-3/TRBV12-4
CDR3aa: CASSLEVGGALGANVLTF
CDR3nt: TGTGCCAGCAGTTTAGAGGTCGGGGGGGCGCTCGGGGCCAACGTCCTGACTTTC

j_gene: TRBJ1-4
d_gene: TRBD1
abundance: few
v_gene: TRBV6-1
CDR3aa: CASAGQGYEKLFF
CDR3nt: TGTGCCAGCGCGGGACAGGGGTATGAAAAACTGTTTTTT

j_gene: TRBJ1-1
d_gene: .
abundance: many
v_gene: TRBV5-1
CDR3aa: CASSLAGHRDSNTEAFF
CDR3nt: TGCGCCAGCAGCTTGGCCGGACACCGGGATTCGAACACTGAAGCTTTCTTT

j_gene: TRBJ2-5
d_gene: TRBD1
abundance: .
v_gene: TRBV9
CDR3aa: CASTLTGFSQETQYF
CDR3nt: TGTGCCAGCACCCTGACAGGGTTCAGCCAAGAGACCCAGTACTTC

j_gene: TRBJ2-3
d_gene: TRBD1
abundance: many
v_gene: TRBV18
CDR3aa: CASSHRDRGTDTQYF
CDR3nt: TGTGCCAGCTCACATCGGGACAGGGGAACAGATACGCAGTATTTT

j_gene: TRBJ1-2
d_gene: .
abundance: many
v_gene: TRBV2
CDR3aa: CASSEFVLTGAGYTF
CDR3nt: TGTGCCAGCAGTGAATTCGTACTGACGGGAGCGGGCTACACCTTC

j_gene: TRBJ1-5
d_gene: .
abundance: many
v_gene: TRBV30
CDR3aa: CAWATRGANQPQHF
CDR3nt: TGTGCCTGGGCCACCAGGGGCGCCAATCAGCCCCAGCATTTT

j_gene: TRBJ2-1
d_gene: TRBD2
abundance: few
v_gene: TRBV13
CDR3aa: CASSLGRGANEQFF
CDR3nt: TGTGCCAGCAGCTTAGGGCGGGGGGCCAATGAGCAGTTCTTC

j_gene: TRBJ1-3
d_gene: .
abundance: many
v_gene: TRBV4-2
CDR3aa: CASSQGQVSSGNTIYF
CDR3nt: TGTGCCAGCAGCCAAGGACAGGTCAGCTCTGGAAACACCATATATTTT

j_gene: TRBJ1-5
d_gene: .
abundance: many
v_gene: TRBV12-3/TRBV12-4
CDR3aa: CASSLSSLDQPQHF
CDR3nt: TGTGCCAGCAGTTTATCGTCCCTCGATCAGCCCCAGCATTTT

j_gene: TRBJ2-7
d_gene: .
abundance: many
v_gene: TRBV27
CDR3aa: CASRESGAYEQYF
CDR3nt: TGTGCCAGCAGGGAGTCAGGCGCCTACGAGCAGTACTTC

j_gene: TRBJ2-6
d_gene: .
abundance: many
v_gene: TRBV18
CDR3aa: CASSPVTPDRNSGANVLTF
CDR3nt: TGTGCCAGCTCACCAGTAACCCCAGACAGAAACTCTGGGGCCAACGTCCTGACTTTC

j_gene: TRBJ1-1
d_gene: .
abundance: many
v_gene: TRBV7-9
CDR3aa: CASREQENTEAFF
CDR3nt: TGTGCCAGCAGGGAACAGGAGAACACTGAAGCTTTCTTT

j_gene: TRBJ2-2
d_gene: .
abundance: .
v_gene: TRBV2
CDR3aa: CASMDVGDDAGELFF
CDR3nt: TGTGCCAGCATGGACGTAGGGGATGACGCCGGGGAGCTGTTTTTT

j_gene: TRBJ2-1
d_gene: .
abundance: many
v_gene: TRBV12-3/TRBV12-4
CDR3aa: CASSLEGGLYNEQFF
CDR3nt: TGTGCCAGCAGTTTAGAGGGGGGCTTATACAATGAGCAGTTCTTC

j_gene: TRBJ1-2
d_gene: .
abundance: .
v_gene: TRBV29-1
CDR3aa: CSVQGSIRCYTF
CDR3nt: TGCAGCGTTCAGGGTTCCATTCGGTGCTACACCTTC

j_gene: TRBJ1-2
d_gene: TRBD1
abundance: many
v_gene: TRBV5-1
CDR3aa: CASSLGDRLYGYTF
CDR3nt: TGCGCCAGCAGCTTGGGGGACAGGCTCTATGGCTACACCTTC

j_gene: TRBJ2-6
d_gene: .
abundance: many
v_gene: TRBV5-1
CDR3aa: CASSSLGSLLPGANVLTF
CDR3nt: TGCGCCAGCAGCTCACTAGGAAGCTTACTTCCTGGGGCCAACGTCCTGACTTTC

j_gene: TRBJ1-2
d_gene: .
abundance: many
v_gene: TRBV7-9
CDR3aa: CASRPPWVPDGYTF
CDR3nt: TGTGCCAGCAGACCCCCCTGGGTGCCCGATGGCTACACCTTC

j_gene: TRBJ2-1
d_gene: .
abundance: many
v_gene: TRBV2
CDR3aa: CASSIQRTVHEQFF
CDR3nt: TGTGCCAGCAGTATTCAGAGGACAGTCCATGAGCAGTTCTTC

j_gene: TRBJ2-3
d_gene: .
abundance: many
v_gene: TRBV7-9
CDR3aa: CASIYRLSTDTQYF
CDR3nt: TGTGCCAGCATTTACAGGCTAAGCACAGATACGCAGTATTTT

j_gene: TRBJ1-5
d_gene: TRBD1
abundance: many
v_gene: TRBV2
CDR3aa: CASSGTGNGQPQHF
CDR3nt: TGTGCCAGCAGCGGGACAGGGAATGGTCAGCCCCAGCATTTT

j_gene: TRBJ2-7
d_gene: .
abundance: .
v_gene: TRBV7-2
CDR3aa: CASSFRLSSYEQYF
CDR3nt: TGTGCCAGCAGCTTCCGACTCAGCTCCTACGAGCAGTACTTC

j_gene: TRBJ2-3
d_gene: TRBD2
abundance: many
v_gene: TRBV6-5
CDR3aa: CASSSNLAGEADTQYF
CDR3nt: TGTGCCAGCAGTTCCAACTTAGCGGGGGAAGCAGATACGCAGTATTTT

j_gene: TRBJ2-3
d_gene: .
abundance: .
v_gene: TRBV5-1
CDR3aa: CASSFRDTDTQYF
CDR3nt: TGCGCCAGCAGCTTCCGGGACACAGATACGCAGTATTTT

j_gene: TRBJ2-1
d_gene: TRBD1
abundance: .
v_gene: TRBV19
CDR3aa: CASSVGTGPLEIF
CDR3nt: TGTGCCAGTAGTGTGGGGACAGGCCCGCTTGAAATCTTC

j_gene: TRBJ2-1
d_gene: TRBD2
abundance: many
v_gene: TRBV11-2
CDR3aa: CASSLGGAGGYNEQFF
CDR3nt: TGTGCCAGCAGCCTCGGCGGAGCGGGGGGCTACAATGAGCAGTTCTTC

j_gene: TRBJ1-4
d_gene: TRBD1
abundance: .
v_gene: TRBV12-3/TRBV12-4
CDR3aa: CASSLQGAATNEKLFF
CDR3nt: TGTGCCAGCAGCTTACAGGGGGCGGCAACTAATGAAAAACTGTTTTTT

j_gene: TRBJ1-2
d_gene: .
abundance: many
v_gene: TRBV4-1
CDR3aa: CASSPGAGMGLGGYTF
CDR3nt: TGCGCCAGCAGCCCAGGGGCCGGAATGGGGCTAGGTGGCTACACCTTC

j_gene: TRBJ2-7
d_gene: TRBD2
abundance: many
v_gene: TRBV7-9
CDR3aa: CASSLAGLAGEQYF
CDR3nt: TGTGCCAGCAGCTTAGCGGGACTAGCGGGCGAGCAGTACTTC